This record concerns one TCR beta chain sequence. The sample comes from a study of metastatic and nonmetastatic thyroid tumors. Using MiXCR, TCRdb reanalyzed the PCR reads. The sample lists around 25,000 clones, around a quarter seen once, with 5% to 7% in the top ten. Patients had received no treatment of any kind before thyroid surgery. Germline V gene data show CDR1 as KGHDR and CDR2 as SFDVKD. V was clipped by 5 bases and J by 1 base, with 5 bases between them. The CDR3 contains 12 residues. The clonotype originates from a female donor with papillary thyroid cancer or a benign thyroid nodule (not recorded which). Some clones in this sample may be carry-over from other donors' samples. Material: blood. V gene TRBV24-1 combines with J gene TRBJ2-7, with unresolved D. CDR3 residues: CATSGGSYEQYF. As DNA, the CDR3 is TGTGCCACCAGTGGAGGATCCTACGAGCAGTACTTC.